These 32 T cell receptor beta chains originate from one sample sequenced in a study of cytomegalovirus exposure and HLA in healthy donors. Vbeta (60) and Jbeta (13) primers were used in the PCR. TCRdb's copy holds only in-frame clones and misses some; the assay was immunoSEQ multiplex PCR. The sample includes about 67,000 clones, 65% to 70% of them seen just once. Specimen: PBMCs. Source of these receptors: a woman aged 30 to 39 in good health and CMV-seronegative.

This clone was seen more than once but under ten times. This chain connects TRBV27 to TRBJ2-1, with a tentative D call TRBD2 (6 bases). The CDR3 totals 15 residues. The V gene's germline CDR1 is MNHEY and CDR2 SMNVEV (reference sequence). V dropped 4 bases and J dropped 9 bases, with 19 bases sitting between them. CDR3 sequence (DNA): TGTGCCAGCAGTTCGGGGATGGGACTTTCGGGTGAGCAGTTCTTC. It translates to CASSSGMGLSGEQFF.

V is TRBV7-2 and J is TRBJ1-1, with a tentative D call TRBD1 (5 bases). V shed 6 bases and J shed 3 bases, with 11 bases lying between them. The CDR3 length is 13 residues. Germline V CDR1 and CDR2: SGHTA, FQGNSA. CDR3: CASSRGFYTEAFF. The CDR3, as DNA: TGTGCCAGCAGTCGGGGGTTCTACACTGAAGCTTTCTTT.

This chain joins TRBV6-5 and TRBJ2-3; D might be TRBD2 (5 bases). The CDR3 is 15 residues long. V shed 9 bases and J shed 5 bases, with 21 bases lying between them. The germline CDR1 and CDR2 sequences are MNHEY and SVGAGI. The CDR3 reads CARGLLGPWGDTQYF. Written as DNA, the CDR3 is TGTGCCAGGGGCTTACTAGGACCTTGGGGAGATACGCAGTATTTT.

Only one count was recorded for this clone. The chain combines TRBV19 with TRBJ2-3; D perhaps matches TRBD2 (6 bases). This CDR3 has 16 residues. V lost 4 bases, J lost 3 bases, and 17 bases lay in between. The germline V gene encodes CDR1 LNHDA and CDR2 SQIVND (reference sequence). CDR3 sequence reads: CASSRGDSLFTDTQYF. The CDR3 coding sequence is TGTGCCAGTAGTAGGGGGGACTCCCTCTTTACAGATACGCAGTATTTT.

The chain employs TRBV7-2 and TRBJ1-2, with TRBD1 identical over 8 bases. This CDR3 is built from 13 residues. After removal of 9 bases from V and 6 bases from J, the junction contained 9 bases not matched to a gene. Germline lookup yields CDR1 SGHTA and CDR2 FQGNSA. The CDR3 region is CASSQGADHGYTF. The CDR3 DNA is TGTGCCAGTAGTCAGGGGGCGGACCATGGCTACACCTTC.

The CDR3 DNA sequence: TGCGCCAGCAGCTTGGGTGGAAGGCCCGGCGGCAAAAACATTCAGTACTTC. Amino acids: CASSLGGRPGGKNIQYF. This chain joins TRBV5-1 and TRBJ2-4; D call uncertain. The germline V gene encodes CDR1 SGHRS and CDR2 YFSETQ. The CDR3 totals 17 residues. The V end lost 0 bases, the J end lost 3 bases, and 16 bases lay between the germline ends.

The chain has TRBV28 and TRBJ1-5; D perhaps matches TRBD1 (5 bases). Trimming took off 2 bases at V and 4 bases at J, with 9 bases between the two ends. Per the germline V gene, CDR1 is MDHEN and CDR2 is SYDVKM. The length of the CDR3 is 14 residues. This chain's CDR3 is CASSLSGTNQPQHF. The CDR3 nucleotides read TGTGCCAGCAGTTTAAGCGGGACGAATCAGCCCCAGCATTTT. Based on the CDR3 plus reference TRBV28 and TRBJ1-5, the full variable domain is DVKVTQSSRYLVKRTGEKVFLECVQDMDHENMFWYRQDPGLGLRLIYFSYDVKMKEKGDIPEGYSVSREKKERFSLILESASTNQTSMYLCASSLSGTNQPQHFGDGTRLSIL.

The V call is TRBV4-1, the J call TRBJ2-7; 7 bases agree with TRBD2. Germline assignment: CDR1 MGHRA and CDR2 YSYEKL. The CDR3 length is 15 residues. V dropped 5 bases and J dropped 9; count of bases not matched to a gene: 16. This CDR3 is CASSAGPTSEVGQYF. The CDR3 DNA reads as TGCGCCAGCAGCGCCGGACCTACTAGCGAGGTGGGGCAGTACTTC.

The chain links TRBV30 to TRBJ1-3; a possible D gene is TRBD1 (6 bases). This CDR3 contains 15 residues. Trimming cost V 3 bases and J 0 bases, with 12 bases left between them. Germline CDR1 reads GTSNPN; CDR2 reads SVGIG (reference sequence). This CDR3 is CAWRPTGSSGNTIYF. Written as DNA, the CDR3 is TGTGCCTGGAGACCAACAGGGAGCTCTGGAAACACCATATATTTT. The full variable domain, its missing parts supplied by reference TRBV30 and TRBJ1-3, is SQTIHQWPATLVQPVGSPLSLECTVEGTSNPNLYWYRQAAGRGLQLLFYSVGIGQISSEVPQNLSASRPQDRQFILSSKKLLLSDSGFYLCAWRPTGSSGNTIYFGEGSWLTVV.

This chain links TRBV6-1 with TRBJ2-3, with 8 bases lining up with TRBD2. Germline V gene data show CDR1 as MNHNS and CDR2 as SASEGT. V lost 3 bases and J lost 0; bases outside the gene matches: 8. The CDR3 extends over 17 amino acids. The CDR3 DNA is TGTGCCAGCAGTGATACGTCAAGCGGGGGAAGCACAGATACGCAGTATTTT. Translating it yields CASSDTSSGGSTDTQYF.

The genes are TRBV5-1 and TRBJ2-1, with 8 bases lining up with TRBD2. There are 15 residues in the CDR3. Germline V lookup: CDR1 SGHRS, CDR2 YFSETQ. With 4 bases clipped from V and 9 bases from J, the junction kept 12 bases outside the gene matches. The CDR3 bases are TGCGCCAGCAGCAGCCTCCGGGGGGGCCAAGGTGAGCAGTTCTTC. Protein sequence: CASSSLRGGQGEQFF.

The chain uses TRBV5-1 and TRBJ2-1, with D possibly TRBD2 on 5 matching bases. Between the trimmed V and J ends, which lost 4 bases and 2 bases, there was a span of 13 bases. This CDR3 is built from 15 residues. Germline V gives CDR1 SGHRS, CDR2 YFSETQ. CDR3 sequence (DNA): TGCGCCAGCAGCCCCTCCGCGGGCCCCTACAATGAGCAGTTCTTC. Residues: CASSPSAGPYNEQFF.

The J gene is TRBJ2-7, the V gene TRBV19; 8 bases agree with TRBD1. Germline V gene sequence: CDR1 LNHDA, CDR2 SQIVND (reference sequence). CDR3 size: 12 residues. The trim removed 6 bases at V and 6 bases at J, leaving 4 bases unmatched. The CDR3 bases are TGTGCCAGTAGAACAGGGGGTCTCGAGCAGTACTTC. As protein: CASRTGGLEQYF.

CDR3 nucleotide sequence: TGTGCCAGCAGCCTCGGTAGCGGGGGGGCCGATACGCAGTATTTT. It translates to CASSLGSGGADTQYF. The genes are TRBV7-9 and TRBJ2-3; 11 bases are a match to TRBD2. The CDR3 runs to 15 residues. V lost 5 bases and J lost 6; bases outside the gene matches: 7. Germline V gene lookup returns CDR1 SEHNR and CDR2 FQNEAQ (reference sequence).

The chain carries TRBV15 and TRBJ2-3; D might be TRBD2 (7 bases). This CDR3 is built from 14 residues. Germline-derived CDR1 and CDR2 are LNHNV and YYDKDF (reference sequence). V was pared by 9 bases and J by 2 bases, with 15 bases between. The CDR3 spells CATKVGGDTDTQYF. CDR3 nucleotides: TGTGCCACAAAAGTAGGGGGGGACACAGATACGCAGTATTTT.

The chain carries TRBV9 and TRBJ1-1; weak D call: TRBD1 (6 bases). The V gene lost 0 bases and the J gene lost 5 bases, with 23 bases spanning the gap. The CDR3 extends over 18 amino acids. Looked up from germline, CDR1 is SGDLS and CDR2 is YYNGEE. The DNA for the CDR3 is TGTGCCAGCAGCGTAGTAGTGGGGGCAGGGCCTCGTGGGACTGAAGCTTTCTTT. Its translation: CASSVVVGAGPRGTEAFF.

The rearrangement joins TRBV7-2 to TRBJ1-5, with TRBD1 matching 8 bases. Germline V gene data show CDR1 as SGHTA and CDR2 as FQGNSA. The length of the CDR3 is 13 residues. V trimming: 5 bases; J trimming: 4 bases; junction bases outside the gene matches: 1. The CDR3 nucleotides read TGTGCCAGCAGCAACAGGGGGAATCAGCCCCAGCATTTT. Translating it yields CASSNRGNQPQHF.

This CDR3 is CSVQRGAGTDTQYF. The DNA for the CDR3 is TGCAGCGTCCAGCGGGGGGCAGGCACAGATACGCAGTATTTT. V and J are TRBV29-1 and TRBJ2-3; TRBD2 aligns across 9 bases. The V and J ends lost 6 bases and 1 base, in that order; junction bases with no gene match: 5. The CDR3 loop spans 14 amino acids. Per germline, CDR1 SQVTM and CDR2 ANQGSEA.

This clone is a singleton in its sample. This chain uses TRBV4-3 with TRBJ2-2; 8 bases are a match to TRBD1. The CDR3 extends over 16 amino acids. The germline V gene encodes CDR1 LGHNA and CDR2 YSLEER. V was pared by 4 bases and J by 2 bases, with 6 bases of the junction left unmatched. The DNA for the CDR3 is TGCGCCAGCAGCCGTTCCGGGACAGGCAACACCGGGGAGCTGTTTTTT. Protein sequence: CASSRSGTGNTGELFF.

The chain couples TRBV28 to TRBJ2-7, with a weak D call TRBD1 (6 bases). Germline CDR1 and CDR2: MDHEN and SYDVKM. The CDR3 has 12 amino acids. With 2 bases removed from V and 6 bases from J, the gap between germline ends came to 8 bases. CDR3 nucleotides: TGTGCCAGCAGTTTACCCAGGGGCGAGCAGTACTTC. Its protein is CASSLPRGEQYF.

The chain combines TRBV6-5 with TRBJ2-2; D might be TRBD1 (5 bases). From germline, CDR1 is MNHEY and CDR2 SVGAGI. Trimming left V 6 bases short and J 7 bases short, with 9 bases between. This CDR3 contains 12 residues. CDR3 amino acids: CASRDTDGELFF. Here the CDR3 DNA reads TGTGCCAGCAGGGACACGGACGGGGAGCTGTTTTTT.

The DNA for the CDR3 is TGTGCCAGCAGCAAAGCTCCCCAGGGTAGAATGATTTGGTACTACAATGAGCAGTTCTTC. It codes for CASSKAPQGRMIWYYNEQFF. The V call is TRBV21-1, the J call TRBJ2-1; TRBD1 is taken as the D call from the table, unchecked against the DNA. TRBV21-1 is a recognized pseudogene. This CDR3 region has 20 residues.

This clone was detected only a few times. The chain uses TRBV10-3 and TRBJ1-2; 7 positions agree with TRBD1. Germline values: CDR1 ENHRY, CDR2 SYGVKD. The CDR3 spans 15 residues. V trimming: 2 bases; J trimming: 4 bases; junction bases outside the gene matches: 7. CDR3 coding DNA: TGTGCCATCAGTGAGAGGCCGGGGGACAGCTATGGCTACACCTTC. Protein product: CAISERPGDSYGYTF.

The V gene is TRBV7-8, the J gene TRBJ2-3, with 8 bases matching TRBD2. The CDR3 runs 14 residues. V was clipped by 3 bases and J by 4 bases; unmatched bases: 3. Germline CDR1 is SGHVS and CDR2 is FQNEAQ. In DNA, the CDR3 is TGTGCCAGCAGCTTCGGCGGGGGGCCAGATACGCAGTATTTT. Residues: CASSFGGGPDTQYF.

J is TRBJ1-2 and V is TRBV29-1; 8 nucleotides align to TRBD1. The germline gives CDR1 SQVTM, CDR2 ANQGSEA. This CDR3 spans 14 amino acids. V was pared by 5 bases and J by 7 bases, with 12 bases of the junction left unmatched. In nucleotides, the CDR3 is TGCAGCGTTTCCCAGATACAGGGGGGAGGTGGCTACACCTTC. The encoded protein is CSVSQIQGGGGYTF.

This clone was seen a few times. This chain links TRBV4-2 with TRBJ1-1; a possible D gene is TRBD1 (5 bases). The CDR3 loop spans 14 amino acids. Trimming took off 0 bases at V and 6 bases at J, with 11 bases between the two ends. Germline V gives CDR1 LGHNA, CDR2 YNFKEQ. CDR3 sequence (DNA): TGTGCCAGCAGCCAAGAACCAGGGCACCCTGAAGCTTTCTTT. It encodes CASSQEPGHPEAFF.

This clone was picked up one time. The V call is TRBV19, the J call TRBJ2-1, with 9 bases lining up with TRBD1. Germline V lookup: CDR1 LNHDA, CDR2 SQIVND (reference sequence). The CDR3 has 15 amino acids. The V gene end was trimmed by 7 bases and the J gene end by 2 bases; junction bases not matched to a gene: 6. CDR3 bases: TGTGCCAGTACCCCGGGACAGGGCACCTACAATGAGCAGTTCTTC. Translated: CASTPGQGTYNEQFF.

This rearrangement joins TRBV27 to TRBJ2-1, with 10 bases identical to TRBD2. From germline, CDR1 is MNHEY and CDR2 SMNVEV (reference sequence). The CDR3 runs 15 residues. Unmatched junction bases numbered 6, after V lost 9 bases and J lost 1 base. Here the CDR3 DNA reads TGTGCCAGTTCGAGCGGGGGGGTATCCTACAATGAGCAGTTCTTC. Translated: CASSSGGVSYNEQFF.

The chain combines TRBV15 with TRBJ1-1; tentative D call: TRBD1 (6 bases). The V gene lost 5 bases and the J gene lost 9 bases, with 16 bases spanning the gap. Germline V gives CDR1 LNHNV, CDR2 YYDKDF (reference sequence). The CDR3 sequence is 13 residues long. CDR3 DNA: TGTGCCACCAGCCAAGGGGGTTCCCAAAAAGCTTTCTTT. Protein product: CATSQGGSQKAFF.

This clone was counted a few times. The genes are TRBV5-4 and TRBJ2-5, with 12 bases lining up with TRBD1. The CDR3 length is 15 residues. The V segment lost 4 bases and the J segment 4 bases; nucleotides outside the gene matches: 5. Germline V gene data show CDR1 as SGHNT and CDR2 as YYREEE (reference sequence). DNA of the CDR3: TGTGCCAGCAGCGATGGGACAGGGGGCTTAGAGACCCAGTACTTC. It yields the protein CASSDGTGGLETQYF.

The chain employs TRBV6-6 and TRBJ1-5, with unresolved D. V was shortened by 0 bases and J by 6 bases, with 12 bases between the two germline ends. Germline V gives CDR1 MNHNY, CDR2 SVGAGI (reference sequence). CDR3 size: 15 residues. The DNA for the CDR3 is TGTGCCAGCAGTTACTCTCCCGCGTCGGGTCAGCCCCAGCATTTT. Its translation is CASSYSPASGQPQHF.

This chain joins TRBV5-6 and TRBJ2-3; 8 bases fit TRBD2. The germline V gene encodes CDR1 SGHDT and CDR2 YYEEEE. The CDR3 has 15 residues. J was trimmed by 8 bases and V by 4 bases; bases with no gene match: 12. The CDR3 is CASSPRAGGPGTQYF. The CDR3 DNA reads as TGTGCCAGCAGCCCTCGGGCGGGGGGTCCGGGTACGCAGTATTTT.